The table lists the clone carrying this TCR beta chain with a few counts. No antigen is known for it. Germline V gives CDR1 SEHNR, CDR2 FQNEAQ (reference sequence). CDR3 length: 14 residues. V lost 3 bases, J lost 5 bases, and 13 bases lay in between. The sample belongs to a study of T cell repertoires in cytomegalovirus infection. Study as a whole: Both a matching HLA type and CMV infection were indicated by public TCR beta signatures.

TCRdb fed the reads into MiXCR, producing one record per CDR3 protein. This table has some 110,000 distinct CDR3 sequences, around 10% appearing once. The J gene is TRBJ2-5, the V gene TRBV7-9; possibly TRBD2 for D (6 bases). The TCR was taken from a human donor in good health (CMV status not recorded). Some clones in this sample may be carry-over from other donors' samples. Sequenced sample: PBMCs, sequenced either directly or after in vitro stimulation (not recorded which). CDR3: CASSLFDGSETQYF. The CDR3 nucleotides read TGTGCCAGCAGCTTGTTTGACGGGAGTGAGACCCAGTACTTC.